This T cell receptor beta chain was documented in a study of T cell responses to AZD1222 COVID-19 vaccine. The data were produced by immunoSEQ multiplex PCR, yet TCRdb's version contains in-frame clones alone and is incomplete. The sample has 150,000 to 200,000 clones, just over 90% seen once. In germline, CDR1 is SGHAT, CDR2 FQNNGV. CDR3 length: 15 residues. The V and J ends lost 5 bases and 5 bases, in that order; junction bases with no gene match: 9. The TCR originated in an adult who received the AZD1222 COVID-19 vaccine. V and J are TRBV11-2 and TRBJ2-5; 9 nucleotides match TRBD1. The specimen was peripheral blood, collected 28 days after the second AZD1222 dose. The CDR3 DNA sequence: TGTGCCAGCAGCGCCTTAACAGGGGGCGCGGAGACCCAGTACTTC. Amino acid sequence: CASSALTGGAETQYF.